These 21 T cell receptor beta chains originate from one sample sequenced in a study of T cells in Graves' hyperthyroidism and ophthalmopathy. What was amplified from RNA transcripts were TCR beta CDR3 regions. HTBI primers were used for first-round RT-PCR of the TCR CDR3. MiXCR was run by TCRdb on the multiplex PCR reads, yielding one entry per CDR3 protein. In the table there are about 360,000 distinct CDR3 sequences, around 14% of which are singletons. Sequencing used blood. Source of these receptors: a woman aged 18 to 35 with Graves' hyperthyroidism.

This clonotype was found many times. The chain joins TRBV20-1 to TRBJ2-7; tentative D call: TRBD1 (5 bases). Per the germline V gene, CDR1 is DFQATT and CDR2 is SNEGSKA (reference sequence). The length of the CDR3 is 16 residues. Trimming left V 3 bases short and J 0 bases short, with 18 bases between. The CDR3, as DNA: TGCAGTGCTAGTATTCTGCCCAATGGGGCCTCCTACGAGCAGTACTTC. It specifies CSASILPNGASYEQYF.

This clonotype was seen at least ten times. The rearrangement joins TRBV5-6 to TRBJ2-1; D is unresolved. Trimming took off 3 bases at V and 0 bases at J, with 13 bases between the two ends. Germline CDR1 reads SGHDT; CDR2 reads YYEEEE. This CDR3 is 16 amino acids long. The CDR3: CASSWSTRSSYNEQFF. The CDR3 coding sequence is TGTGCCAGCAGCTGGTCTACCCGGAGCTCCTACAATGAGCAGTTCTTC.

In this sample, this clonotype turned up many times. The CDR3 spells CASSLPGTVNYGYTF. The CDR3 DNA reads as TGTGCCAGCAGCTTACCCGGGACAGTTAACTATGGCTACACCTTC. This chain links TRBV5-8 with TRBJ1-2; 7 nucleotides line up with TRBD1. CDR1 and CDR2 from the germline V gene are SGHTS and YDEGEE. This CDR3 contains 15 residues. The ends lost 2 bases at V and 1 base at J; junction bases unmatched: 5.

The chain joins TRBV5-1 to TRBJ1-1, with D tentatively TRBD1 (5 bases). In germline, CDR1 is SGHRS, CDR2 YFSETQ. V lost 0 bases and J lost 5, with 14 bases in between. The CDR3 spans 15 residues. DNA for the CDR3: TGCGCCAGCAGCTTGGTTGGGCGGGGGGAGACTGAAGCTTTCTTT. Residues: CASSLVGRGETEAFF.

The table lists this clonotype with many counts. The chain combines TRBV9 with TRBJ2-5; 8 nucleotides agree with TRBD2. The length of the CDR3 is 17 residues. Trimming cost V 1 base and J 1 base; bases outside gene matches: 9. CDR1 is SGDLS and CDR2 is YYNGEE in the germline V gene. For the CDR3, the DNA is TGTGCCAGCAGCGTATCGGTTAGCGGGGTCTCCCAAGAGACCCAGTACTTC. Translating gives CASSVSVSGVSQETQYF.

This clonotype was counted at least ten times. The rearrangement links TRBV6-1 to TRBJ2-7; D not resolved. With 2 bases removed from V and 6 bases from J, the gap between germline ends came to 14 bases. Germline values: CDR1 MNHNS, CDR2 SASEGT. This CDR3 is 14 amino acids long. This CDR3 is CASSENPGVLEQYF. The DNA for the CDR3 is TGTGCCAGCAGTGAAAACCCCGGTGTACTCGAGCAGTACTTC.

This clonotype was observed at least ten times. V and J are TRBV19 and TRBJ1-1, with D maybe TRBD1 (5 bases). V lost 9 bases and J 5 bases, leaving 19 bases between the germline ends. Per germline, CDR1 LNHDA and CDR2 SQIVND (reference sequence). The CDR3 runs 14 residues. The CDR3 DNA is TGTGCCAGCCCCGGGCCAGGGAAGACGACTGAAGCTTTCTTT. Its translation: CASPGPGKTTEAFF. Full variable domain (rest looked up from reference TRBV19 and TRBJ1-1): DGGITQSPKYLFRKEGQNVTLSCEQNLNHDAMYWYRQDPGQGLRLIYYSQIVNDFQKGDIAEGYSVSREKKESFPLTVTSAQKNPTAFYLCASPGPGKTTEAFFGQGTRLTVV.

In its sample, this clonotype was seen many times. V is TRBV5-1 and J is TRBJ1-1, with 8 bases that match TRBD1. CDR1 is SGHRS and CDR2 is YFSETQ in the germline V gene. The junction had 2 bases not matched to a gene; V was cut back by 4 bases and J by 0 bases. The CDR3 has 14 residues. The CDR3 sequence: CASSKDRVNTEAFF. The CDR3 DNA reads TGCGCCAGCAGCAAGGACAGGGTGAACACTGAAGCTTTCTTT.

This clonotype was found many times. This chain joins TRBV24-1 and TRBJ2-5; 10 bases match TRBD1. The CDR3 sequence is 17 residues long. Trimming at V came to 0 bases and at J to 0 bases, leaving 3 bases not matched to a gene. The germline V gene encodes CDR1 KGHDR and CDR2 SFDVKD. CDR3 DNA: TGTGCCACCAGTGATTTGCGGGGGACAGGGGACCAAGAGACCCAGTACTTC. Translation: CATSDLRGTGDQETQYF.

This clonotype was seen at least ten times. The V call is TRBV20-1, the J call TRBJ2-3, with D perhaps TRBD1 or TRBD2 (5 bases each). The CDR3 has 16 residues. Germline CDR1 and CDR2: DFQATT and SNEGSKA (reference sequence). Trimming stripped 2 bases from V and 0 bases from J, with 15 bases between. The CDR3 DNA sequence: TGCAGTGCTAGACATGGGGTGGGGGTTAGCACAGATACGCAGTATTTT. This encodes CSARHGVGVSTDTQYF.

V gene TRBV12-3 or TRBV12-4 combines with J gene TRBJ2-5; TRBD2 matches at 9 bases. CDR3 length: 14 residues. Unmatched junction bases numbered 5, after V lost 4 bases and J lost 5 bases. CDR3 nucleotide sequence: TGTGCCAGCAGTTCCCCTAGCGGGATGGAGACCCAGTACTTC. Its protein is CASSSPSGMETQYF.

This clonotype was seen repeatedly, ten times or more. The chain is built from TRBV20-1 and TRBJ2-5; a possible D gene is TRBD1 (6 bases). Germline CDR1 DFQATT, CDR2 SNEGSKA (reference sequence). V lost 2 bases to trimming and J lost 5 bases, with 12 bases between them. The CDR3 consists of 13 residues. The CDR3 DNA follows: TGCAGTGCTAGACCTGGCAGGGGTGAGACCCAGTACTTC. Amino acid sequence: CSARPGRGETQYF.

The table lists this clonotype with many counts. V gene TRBV7-9 combines with J gene TRBJ1-2; D is uncertain. This CDR3 has 12 residues. The V end was cut by 5 bases, the J end by 3 bases, with 7 bases between. Looked up from germline, CDR1 is SEHNR and CDR2 is FQNEAQ (reference sequence). The CDR3 region is CASSRTDYGYTF. DNA for the CDR3: TGTGCCAGCAGCCGTACCGACTATGGCTACACCTTC.

This clonotype has at least ten counts. The V call is TRBV2, the J call TRBJ2-3, with 10 bases that match TRBD2. CDR1 is SNHLY, CDR2 FYNNEI, per germline. Trimming took 7 bases from V and 3 from J; bases not matched to a gene: 10. The CDR3 totals 16 residues. The CDR3 coding sequence is TGTGCCAGCACCCTGGGCCCAGCGGGGGGGACAGATACGCAGTATTTT. Protein sequence: CASTLGPAGGTDTQYF.

This clonotype came up a few times. This chain connects TRBV19 to TRBJ2-5; D possibly corresponds to TRBD2 (7 bases). In germline, CDR1 is LNHDA, CDR2 SQIVND (reference sequence). The CDR3 totals 16 residues. V was pared by 7 bases and J by 4 bases, with 22 bases between. The CDR3 region has the DNA TGTGCCAGTACCAAAGGGAGGGGCAGAGGGGGAGAGACCCAGTACTTC. Translated: CASTKGRGRGGETQYF.

In its sample, this clonotype was seen many times. In DNA, the CDR3 is TGTGCCAGCAGCTTAGTCGGATGGACTAGCGGCTACAATGAGCAGTTCTTC. It encodes CASSLVGWTSGYNEQFF. The V gene is TRBV7-3, the J gene TRBJ2-1; TRBD2 matches 10 bases. With 2 bases clipped from V and 3 bases from J, the junction kept 7 bases outside the gene matches. The CDR3 contains 17 residues. Germline V gene sequence: CDR1 SGHTA, CDR2 FQGTGA.

This clonotype was observed at least ten times. This chain connects TRBV7-9 to TRBJ2-5, with no clear D. Germline assignment: CDR1 SEHNR and CDR2 FQNEAQ (reference sequence). The CDR3 extends over 13 amino acids. The ends were cut back, 3 bases at V and 4 bases at J, with 9 bases in the middle. In nucleotides, the CDR3 is TGTGCCAGCAGCTTTTCCCTGAGAGAGACCCAGTACTTC. It encodes CASSFSLRETQYF.

Ten or more counts support this clonotype. The gene calls are TRBV12-3 or TRBV12-4 and TRBJ2-3, with 7 bases fitting TRBD2. The V segment lost 0 bases and the J segment 11 bases; nucleotides outside the gene matches: 11. The CDR3 totals 15 residues. The CDR3 here is CASSLASIETSRQYF. In nucleotides, the CDR3 is TGTGCCAGCAGTTTAGCATCCATTGAGACTAGCAGGCAGTATTTT.

The V call is TRBV9, the J call TRBJ1-1; D is unclear. This CDR3 is 13 amino acids long. CDR1 and CDR2 (germline): SGDLS, YYNGEE. The CDR3 region has the DNA TGTGCTTCTTGCCGAGAGGAAAACACTGAAGCTTTCTTT. It translates to CASCREENTEAFF.

The V gene is TRBV5-1, the J gene TRBJ2-1, with D perhaps matching TRBD1 or TRBD2 (5 bases each). Trimming pared 0 bases from V and 3 bases from J, leaving 10 bases between. The CDR3 contains 15 residues. CDR1 and CDR2 from the germline V gene are SGHRS and YFSETQ. CDR3 sequence: CASSLGSGSYNEQFF. The CDR3 region has the DNA TGCGCCAGCAGCTTGGGTTCAGGGAGCTACAATGAGCAGTTCTTC.

This clonotype was detected only a few times. The V gene is TRBV19, the J gene TRBJ1-1, with TRBD1 as a possible D gene (5 bases). V was pared by 3 bases and J by 0 bases, with 8 bases between. The CDR3 covers 14 residues. From germline, CDR1 is LNHDA and CDR2 SQIVND (reference sequence). CDR3 in amino acids: CASSMGRVNTEAFF. For the CDR3, the DNA is TGTGCCAGTAGTATGGGCAGGGTGAACACTGAAGCTTTCTTT.